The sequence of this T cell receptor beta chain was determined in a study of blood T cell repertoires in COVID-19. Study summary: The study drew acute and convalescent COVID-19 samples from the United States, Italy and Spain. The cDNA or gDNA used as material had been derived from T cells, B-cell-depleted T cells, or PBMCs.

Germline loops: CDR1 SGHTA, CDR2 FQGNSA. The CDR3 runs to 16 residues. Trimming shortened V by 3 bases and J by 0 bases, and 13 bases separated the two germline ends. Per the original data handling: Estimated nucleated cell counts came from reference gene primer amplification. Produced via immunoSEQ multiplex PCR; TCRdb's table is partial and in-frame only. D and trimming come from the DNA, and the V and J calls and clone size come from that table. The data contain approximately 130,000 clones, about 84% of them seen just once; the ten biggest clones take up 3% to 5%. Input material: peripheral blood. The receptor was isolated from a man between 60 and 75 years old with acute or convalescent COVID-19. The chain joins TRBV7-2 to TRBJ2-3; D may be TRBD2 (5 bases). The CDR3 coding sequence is TGTGCCAGCAGCTTGGACCGAGGGTTTAGCACAGATACGCAGTATTTT. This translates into CASSLDRGFSTDTQYF.